Presented here are 25 T cell receptor beta chains from one specimen sequenced in a study of blood T cell repertoires in COVID-19. Libraries were prepared by immunoSEQ multiplex PCR; TCRdb keeps only in-frame clonotypes and omits some of them. Altogether approximately 190,000 clones are present, around four fifths being singletons, with the ten largest covering 15% to 20%. What was sequenced was peripheral blood. Source of these receptors: a human donor in a cohort sampled during active COVID-19.

The V and J genes are TRBV20-1 and TRBJ1-1; TRBD1 might be the D (6 bases). The CDR3 contains 11 residues. V lost 4 bases, J lost 9 bases, and 12 bases lay in between. Germline V lookup: CDR1 DFQATT, CDR2 SNEGSKA (reference sequence). Here the CDR3 reads CSATLQGQAFF. DNA of the CDR3: TGCAGTGCTACCTTACAGGGCCAAGCTTTCTTT.

The rearrangement links TRBV9 to TRBJ2-3, with D perhaps matching TRBD2 (6 bases). Trimming shortened V by 2 bases and J by 0 bases, and 16 bases separated the two germline ends. The CDR3 spans 17 residues. CDR1 is SGDLS and CDR2 is YYNGEE in the germline V gene. CDR3 DNA: TGTGCCAGCAGCGTGGGGAGGTTACGGGGTAGCACAGATACGCAGTATTTT. It codes for CASSVGRLRGSTDTQYF.

The chain uses TRBV4-2 and TRBJ1-2; no reliable D call. From germline, CDR1 is LGHNA and CDR2 YNFKEQ. V was clipped by 0 bases and J by 2 bases, with 10 bases between them. This CDR3 has 15 amino acids. The CDR3 protein is CASSQDGYPNYGYTF. DNA of the CDR3: TGTGCCAGCAGCCAAGACGGTTACCCCAACTATGGCTACACCTTC.

J is TRBJ1-6 and V is TRBV10-2, with TRBD1 matching over 10 bases. Germline V CDR1 and CDR2: WSHSY, SAAADI. The CDR3 loop spans 16 amino acids. J was trimmed by 6 bases and V by 4 bases; bases with no gene match: 6. The CDR3 is CASSGATGGSNSPLHF. The DNA of the CDR3 is TGCGCCAGCAGTGGTGCGACAGGGGGCAGTAATTCACCCCTCCACTTT.

This clone occurred once. The chain carries TRBV5-1 and TRBJ1-4; possible D gene TRBD1, 5 bases. This CDR3 spans 15 amino acids. Germline V gene sequence: CDR1 SGHRS, CDR2 YFSETQ. Trimming left V 0 bases short and J 8 bases short, with 14 bases between. The CDR3 reads CASSLGQGGGEKLFF. CDR3 DNA sequence: TGCGCCAGCAGCTTGGGGCAGGGTGGTGGGGAAAAACTGTTTTTT.

The chain recombines TRBV11-2 with TRBJ1-1, with D tentatively TRBD1 (6 bases). CDR1 SGHAT and CDR2 FQNNGV come from the germline V gene. The CDR3 is 16 amino acids. The V and J ends lost 2 bases and 2 bases respectively, with 15 bases between them. The CDR3 is CASSLWRTDGNTEAFF. CDR3 DNA sequence: TGTGCCAGCAGCTTATGGCGGACAGACGGCAACACTGAAGCTTTCTTT.

This chain connects TRBV12-5 to TRBJ2-1; the D gene is possibly TRBD2 (6 bases). In germline, CDR1 is LGHNT, CDR2 FRNRAP. The germline V and J ends were trimmed by 8 bases and 1 base, with 18 bases remaining between them. This CDR3 is 16 amino acids long. The CDR3 DNA sequence: TGTGCTAGTAAAACCCGGTGGGGAGGATCCTACAATGAGCAGTTCTTC. Translated, it gives CASKTRWGGSYNEQFF.

The chain couples TRBV5-1 to TRBJ1-1; D remains unclear. This CDR3 spans 13 amino acids. Per germline, CDR1 SGHRS and CDR2 YFSETQ. The V end lost 1 base, the J end lost 4 bases, and 8 bases lay between the germline ends. The CDR3 DNA follows: TGCGCCAGCAGCTTGCAGGTCGGCACTGAAGCTTTCTTT. It specifies CASSLQVGTEAFF. Filled out from reference TRBV5-1 and TRBJ1-1, the complete variable domain reads KAGVTQTPRYLIKTRGQQVTLSCSPISGHRSVSWYQQTPGQGLQFLFEYFSETQRNKGNFPGRFSGRQFSNSRSEMNVSTLELGDSALYLCASSLQVGTEAFFGQGTRLTVV.

V usage is TRBV5-1 and J usage is TRBJ2-5; D gene ambiguous. There are 14 residues in the CDR3. Germline V gene sequence: CDR1 SGHRS, CDR2 YFSETQ. Trimming removed 0 bases from V and 3 bases from J, with 9 bases in between. The CDR3 loop is CASSLAPREETQYF. The CDR3, as DNA: TGCGCCAGCAGCTTGGCCCCTAGAGAAGAGACCCAGTACTTC. Full variable domain (outside the CDR3, taken from reference TRBV5-1 and TRBJ2-5): KAGVTQTPRYLIKTRGQQVTLSCSPISGHRSVSWYQQTPGQGLQFLFEYFSETQRNKGNFPGRFSGRQFSNSRSEMNVSTLELGDSALYLCASSLAPREETQYFGPGTRLLVL.

The genes are TRBV19 and TRBJ2-3, with 10 positions matching TRBD1. The V gene end was trimmed by 1 base and the J gene end by 3 bases; junction bases not matched to a gene: 4. The length of the CDR3 is 16 residues. In germline, CDR1 is LNHDA, CDR2 SQIVND (reference sequence). CDR3 sequence: CASSIGGTGVTDTQYF. The DNA of the CDR3 is TGTGCCAGTAGTATAGGGGGGACAGGGGTTACAGATACGCAGTATTTT.

V is TRBV27 and J is TRBJ2-1, with 8 bases matching TRBD2. The CDR3 is made up of 15 amino acids. CDR1 is MNHEY and CDR2 is SMNVEV in the germline V gene (reference sequence). The trim removed 4 bases at V and 4 bases at J, leaving 6 bases unmatched. CDR3 bases: TGTGCCAGCAGTTCCGGGAGGGCCTTTTACAATGAGCAGTTCTTC. It translates to CASSSGRAFYNEQFF.

The chain couples TRBV5-1 to TRBJ2-7; TRBD1 aligns across 8 bases. The germline gives CDR1 SGHRS, CDR2 YFSETQ. This CDR3 spans 13 amino acids. The ends lost 5 bases at V and 3 bases at J; junction bases unmatched: 4. The CDR3 loop is CASSPQGDYEQYF. The CDR3 bases are TGCGCCAGCAGTCCACAGGGGGACTACGAGCAGTACTTC.

The CDR3 nucleotides read TGTGCCAGCACCCCCGGAGTTCTCAACACCGGGGAGCTGTTTTTT. Encoded protein: CASTPGVLNTGELFF. The V and J genes are TRBV7-8 and TRBJ2-2; D is undetermined. From germline, CDR1 is SGHVS and CDR2 FQNEAQ. This CDR3 has 15 amino acids. Trimming pared 7 bases from V and 2 bases from J, leaving 14 bases between.

The rearrangement joins TRBV7-2 to TRBJ1-5; tentative D call: TRBD1 (5 bases). CDR1 is SGHTA and CDR2 is FQGNSA in the germline V gene. The V end lost 2 bases, the J end lost 0 bases, and 11 bases lay between the germline ends. The CDR3 sequence is 16 residues long. The CDR3 region has the DNA TGTGCCAGCAGCTTAAGGGGCAGCGATAGCAATCAGCCCCAGCATTTT. Its protein is CASSLRGSDSNQPQHF.

The chain uses TRBV29-1 and TRBJ2-2; TRBD1 aligns across 8 bases. CDR1 SQVTM and CDR2 ANQGSEA come from the germline V gene. This CDR3 is built from 14 residues. Trimming cost V 6 bases and J 0 bases; bases outside gene matches: 3. The CDR3 reads CSVRQGTNTGELFF. The CDR3 DNA follows: TGCAGCGTGAGACAGGGGACGAACACCGGGGAGCTGTTTTTT.

This clone was observed once. The V call is TRBV11-1, the J call TRBJ2-5, with D tentatively TRBD2 (6 bases). The CDR3 loop spans 16 amino acids. The germline gives CDR1 SGHAT, CDR2 FQDESV (reference sequence). V was pared by 3 bases and J by 3 bases, with 17 bases between. Here the CDR3 DNA reads TGTGCCAGCAGCTTGTTGGGGGGAATATCGGAAGAGACCCAGTACTTC. It translates to CASSLLGGISEETQYF.

The chain employs TRBV6-5 and TRBJ1-1; the match to TRBD1 covers 7 bases. Germline loops: CDR1 MNHEY, CDR2 SVGAGI. The CDR3 is 13 amino acids. V gave up 7 bases and J gave up 1 base; unmatched junction bases: 3. CDR3 sequence: CASTWTGNTEAFF. The CDR3 nucleotides are TGTGCCAGCACCTGGACAGGGAACACTGAAGCTTTCTTT.

The J gene is TRBJ1-6, the V gene TRBV5-1; D remains ambiguous. Trimming took 0 bases from V and 7 from J, leaving 8 bases between them. CDR3 length: 14 amino acids. The germline gives CDR1 SGHRS, CDR2 YFSETQ. The CDR3 sequence: CASSLDAENSPLHF. The CDR3 DNA is TGCGCCAGCAGCTTGGATGCTGAGAATTCACCCCTCCACTTT.

The chain is built from TRBV6-5 and TRBJ2-2, with D hard to call. V lost 4 bases and J 4 bases, leaving 4 bases between the germline ends. CDR3 length: 12 amino acids. Germline CDR1 and CDR2: MNHEY and SVGAGI. The CDR3 nucleotides are TGTGCCAGCAGTTTGGCCACCGGGGAGCTGTTTTTT. Protein product: CASSLATGELFF.

This clone showed up just a few times. This rearrangement joins TRBV19 to TRBJ1-6; possible D gene TRBD1, 5 bases. Germline-derived CDR1 and CDR2 are LNHDA and SQIVND (reference sequence). Between the trimmed V and J ends, which lost 3 bases and 5 bases, there was a span of 17 bases. CDR3 length: 17 amino acids. The CDR3 DNA reads TGTGCCAGTAGTATCAGTTTCGACAGAGAGCATAATTCACCCCTCCACTTT. Translated, it gives CASSISFDREHNSPLHF. The entire variable domain, with the rest obtained from reference TRBV19 and TRBJ1-6, is as follows: DGGITQSPKYLFRKEGQNVTLSCEQNLNHDAMYWYRQDPGQGLRLIYYSQIVNDFQKGDIAEGYSVSREKKESFPLTVTSAQKNPTAFYLCASSISFDREHNSPLHFGNGTRLTVT.

The rearrangement links TRBV25-1 to TRBJ1-2; maybe TRBD1 (6 bases). CDR3 length: 16 residues. Trimming removed 6 bases at V and 4 bases at J, with 21 bases between. The V gene's germline CDR1 is MGHDK and CDR2 SYGVNS. The CDR3 nucleotides are TGTGCCAGCAGGGGACCGCGGGGGGCCTTGTTCTATGGCTACACCTTC. Amino acids: CASRGPRGALFYGYTF.

The rearrangement links TRBV2 to TRBJ2-1; 8 bases align to TRBD1. Germline V gene lookup returns CDR1 SNHLY and CDR2 FYNNEI. This CDR3 region has 11 residues. Trimming removed 11 bases from V and 9 bases from J; junction bases left unmatched: 6. CDR3 DNA: TGTGCCCGTGGACAGGGCGGTGAGCAGTTCTTC. Translated, it gives CARGQGGEQFF. Looking up the rest from reference TRBV2 and TRBJ2-1 gives the full variable domain: EPEVTQTPSHQVTQMGQEVILRCVPISNHLYFYWYRQILGQKVEFLVSFYNNEISEKSEIFDDQFSVERPDGSNFTLKIRSTKLEDSAMYFCARGQGGEQFFGPGTRLTVL.

The CDR3 sequence is CATSDPGLAEQETQYF. DNA of the CDR3: TGTGCCACCAGTGACCCGGGACTAGCGGAACAAGAGACCCAGTACTTC. The chain links TRBV24-1 to TRBJ2-5; 11 bases are a match to TRBD2. V trimming: 4 bases; J trimming: 2 bases; junction bases outside the gene matches: 5. Germline V gene sequence: CDR1 KGHDR, CDR2 SFDVKD. This CDR3 has 16 amino acids.

The CDR3 sequence: CASSPQQGLESSYEQYF. The CDR3 region has the DNA TGTGCCAGCAGTCCCCAACAGGGGCTTGAAAGCTCCTACGAGCAGTACTTC. This sequence joins TRBV28 and TRBJ2-7; TRBD1 aligns across 7 bases. CDR3 size: 17 residues. CDR1 and CDR2 (germline): MDHEN, SYDVKM. V was pared by 5 bases and J by 0 bases, with 13 bases of the junction left unmatched.

The V gene is TRBV29-1, the J gene TRBJ1-2; possibly TRBD1 for D (6 bases). This CDR3 has 14 amino acids. Germline V gene lookup returns CDR1 SQVTM and CDR2 ANQGSEA. V was cut by 5 bases and J by 7 bases, with 20 bases left in between. CDR3 sequence: CSVMKPGGLAGYTF. In nucleotides, the CDR3 is TGCAGCGTTATGAAGCCCGGGGGGCTGGCTGGCTACACCTTC.